Shown below are 19 T cell receptor beta chains from a single sample sequenced in a study of PD-L1 blockade in urothelial cancer. Documented time point: peripheral blood 6 weeks after treatment start. Some clones are missing from TCRdb's copy, which holds only in-frame ones; the method was immunoSEQ multiplex PCR. The sample shows approximately 120,000 clones, roughly 83% of them seen only once. The material sequenced was PBMCs, taken around atezolizumab (anti-PD-L1) treatment. Every receptor here comes from a man aged 50 to 60 with urothelial cancer.

The chain joins TRBV5-4 to TRBJ2-2; 9 bases align to TRBD1. The CDR3 is 16 residues long. The V gene end was trimmed by 4 bases and the J gene end by 3 bases; junction bases not matched to a gene: 7. CDR1 and CDR2 from the germline V gene are SGHNT and YYREEE (reference sequence). The CDR3 sequence: CASSPTGGGHTGELFF. In nucleotides, the CDR3 is TGTGCCAGCAGCCCAACAGGGGGCGGTCACACCGGGGAGCTGTTTTTT.

The CDR3 DNA follows: TGTGCCAGCAGCTTGCGGGGGTTGTACGAGCAGTACTTC. As protein: CASSLRGLYEQYF. V is TRBV5-4 and J is TRBJ2-7; TRBD2 is a possible D gene (6 bases). This CDR3 spans 13 amino acids. Germline lookup yields CDR1 SGHNT and CDR2 YYREEE (reference sequence). Trimming cost V 1 base and J 4 bases, with 9 bases left between them. The full variable domain, rest sourced from reference TRBV5-4 and TRBJ2-7, is ETGVTQSPTHLIKTRGQQVTLRCSSQSGHNTVSWYQQALGQGPQFIFQYYREEENGRGNFPPRFSGLQFPNYSSELNVNALELDDSALYLCASSLRGLYEQYFGPGTRLTVT.

V and J are TRBV2 and TRBJ2-2, with TRBD1 matching over 7 bases. The CDR3 sequence is 15 residues long. Germline V gene lookup returns CDR1 SNHLY and CDR2 FYNNEI. Losses at the gene ends were 6 bases for V and 4 bases for J; bases not matched to a gene: 8. CDR3 amino acids: CASSETGFGTGELFF. The CDR3, as DNA: TGTGCCAGCAGCGAGACAGGGTTCGGCACCGGGGAGCTGTTTTTT.

This chain joins TRBV27 and TRBJ1-3; 8 positions match TRBD1. Germline V gene sequence: CDR1 MNHEY, CDR2 SMNVEV (reference sequence). The CDR3 is 16 amino acids. V lost 5 bases to trimming and J lost 3 bases; unmatched junction nucleotides: 9. The CDR3 sequence is CASSLTGTGLGNTIYF. CDR3 nucleotides: TGTGCCAGCAGTCTAACCGGGACAGGACTTGGAAACACCATATATTTT.

The gene calls are TRBV10-1 and TRBJ2-1; 11 bases line up with TRBD2. Germline V lookup: CDR1 WNHNN, CDR2 SYGVQD (reference sequence). CDR3 length: 15 amino acids. J was trimmed by 3 bases and V by 5 bases; bases with no gene match: 3. This CDR3 is CASSNTSGSYNEQFF. CDR3 DNA: TGCGCCAGCAGTAATACTAGCGGGAGCTACAATGAGCAGTTCTTC.

The chain uses TRBV5-8 and TRBJ2-2; D is undetermined. With 0 bases removed from V and 7 bases from J, the gap between germline ends came to 4 bases. This CDR3 spans 12 amino acids. Germline CDR1 and CDR2: SGHTS and YDEGEE. For the CDR3, the DNA is TGTGCCAGCAGCTTGGACGGCGGGGAGCTGTTTTTT. This encodes CASSLDGGELFF.

The DNA for the CDR3 is TGCGCCAGCAGTGGAGGTAGCGGGAGCCGGGATACGCAGTATTTT. Translated, it gives CASSGGSGSRDTQYF. This sequence joins TRBV10-1 and TRBJ2-3; 9 bases map to TRBD2. With V trimmed by 4 bases and J by 6 bases, 8 bases remained unmatched. This CDR3 has 15 residues. Germline CDR1 is WNHNN and CDR2 is SYGVQD (reference sequence).

This clone occurred a few times. CDR3 bases: TGTGCCAGCAGTTACTCATCCACGGGAGGAAACACCATATATTTT. This encodes CASSYSSTGGNTIYF. The J gene is TRBJ1-3, the V gene TRBV6-5; D call uncertain. This CDR3 has 15 amino acids. Germline CDR1 reads MNHEY; CDR2 reads SVGAGI. The V end lost 0 bases, the J end lost 4 bases, and 10 bases lay between the germline ends.

This chain links TRBV18 with TRBJ2-7; D unresolved. CDR1 is KGHSH and CDR2 is LQKENI in the germline V gene. V was shortened by 3 bases and J by 6 bases, with 12 bases between the two germline ends. The length of the CDR3 is 13 residues. The CDR3 DNA sequence: TGTGCCAGCTCACCCCTCGCGGCCTCCGAGCAGTACTTC. Protein product: CASSPLAASEQYF.

V is TRBV7-2 and J is TRBJ2-1; D is possibly TRBD1 (6 bases). The germline V and J ends were trimmed by 5 bases and 0 bases, with 14 bases remaining between them. Germline-derived CDR1 and CDR2 are SGHTA and FQGNSA. The CDR3 sequence is 16 residues long. The CDR3 DNA reads TGTGCCAGCAGCCCCATGACAGGTTTCTCCTACAATGAGCAGTTCTTC. Its protein is CASSPMTGFSYNEQFF.

V gene TRBV5-1 combines with J gene TRBJ1-1; 8 nucleotides agree with TRBD1. The CDR3 contains 16 residues. CDR1 and CDR2 from the germline V gene are SGHRS and YFSETQ. Trimming removed 0 bases from V and 11 bases from J; junction bases left unmatched: 15. The CDR3 DNA reads as TGCGCCAGCAGCTTGGGCGCAGGGGGCGGAGGGGTTGTGGCTTTCTTT. This codes for CASSLGAGGGGVVAFF.

V usage is TRBV28 and J usage is TRBJ2-7; 10 positions agree with TRBD1. V trimming: 7 bases; J trimming: 4 bases; junction bases outside the gene matches: 7. The CDR3 has 14 residues. CDR1 and CDR2 from the germline V gene are MDHEN and SYDVKM. DNA for the CDR3: TGTGCCAGCACCAACCGGGACAGGGGATACGAGCAGTACTTC. As protein: CASTNRDRGYEQYF.

The CDR3 here is CASSMVPDASGYGYTF. In DNA form, the CDR3 reads TGTGCCAGTAGTATGGTCCCCGACGCCTCGGGGTATGGCTACACCTTC. The rearrangement links TRBV19 to TRBJ1-2; no clear D. The germline V gene has CDR1 LNHDA and CDR2 SQIVND (reference sequence). V gave up 3 bases and J gave up 5 bases, with 19 bases separating them. The CDR3 spans 16 residues.

The chain employs TRBV9 and TRBJ2-1; D uncertain. V lost 4 bases and J 9 bases, leaving 23 bases between the germline ends. The germline gives CDR1 SGDLS, CDR2 YYNGEE. The CDR3 contains 16 residues. The CDR3 nucleotides read TGTGCCAGCAGCCAGACAAGAGACCGTATAACCGGTGAGCAGTTCTTC. It codes for CASSQTRDRITGEQFF.

This clone occurred a few times. The chain recombines TRBV5-4 with TRBJ2-3, with no clear D. This CDR3 is 13 amino acids long. Trimming pared 6 bases from V and 0 bases from J, leaving 8 bases between. From germline, CDR1 is SGHNT and CDR2 YYREEE (reference sequence). CDR3 residues: CASKDFSTDTQYF. CDR3 coding DNA: TGTGCCAGCAAAGACTTTAGCACAGATACGCAGTATTTT.

The count of this clone is one. CDR3 sequence (DNA): TGTGCCAGCAGTTACTCGAGGGCGGCTACAGATACGCAGTATTTT. This translates into CASSYSRAATDTQYF. The chain uses TRBV6-5 and TRBJ2-3; D perhaps matches TRBD2 (5 bases). Germline-derived CDR1 and CDR2 are MNHEY and SVGAGI. V gave up 0 bases and J gave up 3 bases, with 10 bases separating them. The CDR3 sequence is 15 residues long.

In this sample, this clone turned up many times. The chain combines TRBV7-8 with TRBJ1-5; the D is unclear. CDR1 is SGHVS, CDR2 FQNEAQ, per germline. The CDR3 loop spans 15 amino acids. The V and J ends lost 5 bases and 5 bases respectively, with 16 bases between them. This CDR3 is CASSDRSHRYQPQHF. CDR3 nucleotide sequence: TGTGCCAGCAGCGACCGCTCCCACAGATATCAGCCCCAGCATTTT.

V and J are TRBV6-5 and TRBJ2-7; 8 positions match TRBD2. With 4 bases clipped from V and 1 base from J, the junction kept 9 bases outside the gene matches. The CDR3 loop spans 16 amino acids. Germline assignment: CDR1 MNHEY and CDR2 SVGAGI. The CDR3 is CASSSRSGSSSYEQYF. CDR3 bases: TGTGCCAGCAGTTCCCGGAGCGGGAGTAGTTCCTACGAGCAGTACTTC.

This chain uses TRBV10-3 with TRBJ2-7, with no clear D. Looked up from germline, CDR1 is ENHRY and CDR2 is SYGVKD. The CDR3 extends over 15 amino acids. The ends were cut back, 2 bases at V and 3 bases at J, with 14 bases in the middle. CDR3 region: CAISESKVRSYEQYF. The CDR3 DNA reads TGTGCCATCAGTGAGAGTAAAGTACGGAGCTACGAGCAGTACTTC.